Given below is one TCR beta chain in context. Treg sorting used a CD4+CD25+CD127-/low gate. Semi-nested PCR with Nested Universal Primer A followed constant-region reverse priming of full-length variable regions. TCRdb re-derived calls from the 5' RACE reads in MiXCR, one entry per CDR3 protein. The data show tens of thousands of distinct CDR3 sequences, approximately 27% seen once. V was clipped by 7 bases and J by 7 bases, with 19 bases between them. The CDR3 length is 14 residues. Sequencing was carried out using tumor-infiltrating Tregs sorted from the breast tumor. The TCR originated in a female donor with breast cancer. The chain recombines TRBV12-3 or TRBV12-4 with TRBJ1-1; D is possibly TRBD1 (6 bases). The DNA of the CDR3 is TGTGCCAGCATTATCGGGGAAGGGGGAAATGAAGCTTTCTTT. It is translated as CASIIGEGGNEAFF.